A single sample gave rise to the 2 T cell receptor beta chains below, sequenced in a study of blood T cell repertoires in COVID-19. Sequenced by immunoSEQ multiplex PCR; TCRdb stores in-frame clones only, minus some. The sample holds about 480,000 clones, about 89% seen once. The sample consisted of peripheral blood. These receptors were taken from a woman in her forties or fifties with COVID-19, enrolled during active disease.

The count of this clone is one. This chain joins TRBV11-2 and TRBJ2-7; TRBD2 aligns across 11 bases. The J segment lost 6 bases and the V segment lost 5 bases, leaving 18 bases of the junction unmatched. This CDR3 contains 18 residues. Germline CDR1 and CDR2: SGHAT and FQNNGV. CDR3 nucleotides: TGTGCCAGCAGCCCCCGCCCGAGATCTAGCGGGGGGCAGGGCGAGCAGTACTTC. Translation: CASSPRPRSSGGQGEQYF.

The chain is built from TRBV20-1 and TRBJ1-4; D gene uncertain. The V gene's germline CDR1 is DFQATT and CDR2 SNEGSKA (reference sequence). CDR3 length: 14 residues. V lost 3 bases and J 4 bases, leaving 12 bases between the germline ends. Here the CDR3 reads CSASREPLNEKLFF. In DNA form, the CDR3 reads TGCAGTGCTAGTAGGGAGCCCCTTAATGAAAAACTGTTTTTT.